This T cell receptor beta chain is from a study of blood T cell repertoires in COVID-19. The table came from immunoSEQ multiplex PCR; TCRdb's copy has only in-frame clones and leaves some out. The sample lists 200,000 to 300,000 clones, 88% seen once, with about 2.3% in the top ten. Deletions cut 2 bases from V and 5 bases from J, with 10 bases between. CDR3 length: 14 residues. Germline CDR1 is SGHRS and CDR2 is YFSETQ. Sequenced sample: PBMCs or T cells enriched from blood (not recorded which). This receptor was taken from a middle-aged woman with acute COVID-19. V and J are TRBV5-1 and TRBJ1-4; D is ambiguous. For the CDR3, the DNA is TGCGCCAGCAGCTTAGGAGGGATCAATGAAAAACTGTTTTTT. This gives the protein CASSLGGINEKLFF.